The next 24 T cell receptor beta chains were all read from a single sample in a study of cytomegalovirus exposure and HLA in healthy donors. PCR used 60 Vbeta primers and 13 Jbeta primers. The data were produced by immunoSEQ multiplex PCR, yet TCRdb's version contains in-frame clones alone and is incomplete. The data show about 140,000 clones, about 80% seen once. The sequenced sample was PBMCs. These receptors originate from a male donor in good health and CMV-seropositive.

The CDR3 protein is CASSLGTGDQPQHF. The CDR3 coding sequence is TGTGCCAGTAGCCTCGGGACAGGGGATCAGCCCCAGCATTTT. This chain joins TRBV19 and TRBJ1-5, with TRBD1 identical over 10 bases. Germline CDR1 LNHDA, CDR2 SQIVND (reference sequence). After removal of 6 bases from V and 5 bases from J, the junction contained 4 bases not matched to a gene. The CDR3 sequence is 14 residues long.

The genes are TRBV14 and TRBJ1-1; D ambiguous. V lost 2 bases and J 0 bases, leaving 7 bases between the germline ends. Germline V lookup: CDR1 SGHDN, CDR2 FVKESK. This CDR3 is built from 14 residues. CDR3: CASSQYTVNTEAFF. The CDR3 nucleotides are TGTGCCAGCAGCCAATATACAGTGAACACTGAAGCTTTCTTT.

This clone came up a few times. The CDR3 protein is CASSDRGEKLFF. For the CDR3, the DNA is TGTGCCAGCAGTGACAGGGGTGAAAAACTGTTTTTT. This rearrangement joins TRBV6-1 to TRBJ1-4, with D tentatively TRBD1 (6 bases). The CDR3 has 12 amino acids. Trimming left V 3 bases short and J 7 bases short, with 6 bases between. Germline values: CDR1 MNHNS, CDR2 SASEGT.

The V call is TRBV7-6, the J call TRBJ2-1; tentative D call: TRBD1 (5 bases). V lost 4 bases and J lost 1, with 11 bases in between. Germline V lookup: CDR1 SGHVS, CDR2 FNYEAQ. There are 15 residues in the CDR3. The CDR3 reads CASSSLAGSYNEQFF. DNA for the CDR3: TGTGCCAGCAGCTCGCTCGCAGGGTCCTACAATGAGCAGTTCTTC.

The gene calls are TRBV11-1 and TRBJ2-5; no reliable D call. CDR1 SGHAT and CDR2 FQDESV come from the germline V gene (reference sequence). The CDR3 totals 14 residues. Trimming stripped 6 bases from V and 0 bases from J, with 11 bases between. CDR3 DNA sequence: TGTGCCAGCAGTCCGCAGTATAACCAAGAGACCCAGTACTTC. Amino acids: CASSPQYNQETQYF.

This clone has a single count. V usage is TRBV5-1 and J usage is TRBJ2-3; no definite D call. This CDR3 region has 13 residues. CDR1 is SGHRS and CDR2 is YFSETQ in the germline V gene. Trimming left V 5 bases short and J 0 bases short, with 7 bases between. This CDR3 is CASRSTSTDTQYF. DNA of the CDR3: TGCGCCAGCAGGTCAACTAGCACAGATACGCAGTATTTT.

The chain employs TRBV14 and TRBJ2-5; TRBD2 is a possible D gene (6 bases). V lost 8 bases and J 4 bases, leaving 14 bases between the germline ends. Germline V CDR1 and CDR2: SGHDN, FVKESK. The CDR3 is made up of 13 amino acids. The CDR3 loop is CASAGNRLETQYF. The CDR3 DNA reads TGTGCCAGCGCGGGGAACAGGCTAGAGACCCAGTACTTC.

In this sample, this clone turned up a few times. The rearrangement uses TRBV11-2 and TRBJ2-7, with TRBD1 identical over 8 bases. Germline values: CDR1 SGHAT, CDR2 FQNNGV. This CDR3 has 15 amino acids. After removal of 3 bases from V and 3 bases from J, the junction contained 7 bases not matched to a gene. The CDR3 loop is CASSLSGTGVYEQYF. The CDR3 DNA follows: TGTGCCAGCAGCTTGTCCGGGACAGGCGTCTACGAGCAGTACTTC.

On this clone: This sample includes further DNA sequences coding for the same CDR3. This chain links TRBV7-9 with TRBJ2-1; D may be TRBD2 (5 bases). The germline V and J ends were trimmed by 0 bases and 5 bases, with 8 bases remaining between them. This CDR3 region has 14 residues. Germline V CDR1 and CDR2: SEHNR, FQNEAQ (reference sequence). The CDR3: CASSLAGGHNEQFF. In DNA, the CDR3 is TGTGCCAGCAGCTTAGCTGGCGGGCACAATGAGCAGTTCTTC.

V usage is TRBV4-2 and J usage is TRBJ1-1; perhaps TRBD1 as D (5 bases). V was cut by 4 bases and J by 7 bases, with 16 bases left in between. CDR1 and CDR2 (germline): LGHNA, YNFKEQ. The CDR3 has 14 amino acids. The chain's CDR3 is CASSPTATGNEAFF. For the CDR3, the DNA is TGTGCCAGCAGCCCTACCGCAACAGGTAATGAAGCTTTCTTT.

Concerning this clone itself: Within the sample, other DNA sequences also encode this same CDR3. V usage is TRBV18 and J usage is TRBJ2-7; D call uncertain. Trimming took off 3 bases at V and 2 bases at J, with 5 bases between the two ends. Looked up from germline, CDR1 is KGHSH and CDR2 is LQKENI. The CDR3 is made up of 12 amino acids. The CDR3 bases are TGTGCCAGCTCACCTCCAACCTACGAGCAGTACTTC. Protein product: CASSPPTYEQYF.

Worth noting for this clone: The same CDR3 also results from other DNA sequences found in this sample. For the CDR3, the DNA is TGTGCCACGGATGTGGGACTAGCGGGAGGAGGTTACAATGAGCAGTTCTTC. Protein: CATDVGLAGGGYNEQFF. The rearrangement links TRBV4-2 to TRBJ2-1, with 15 positions matching TRBD2. The CDR3 totals 17 residues. V was clipped by 10 bases and J by 4 bases; unmatched bases: 11. Germline-derived CDR1 and CDR2 are LGHNA and YNFKEQ.

The chain links TRBV4-3 to TRBJ2-1; maybe TRBD2 (6 bases). The V gene lost 1 base and the J gene lost 2 bases, with 12 bases spanning the gap. This CDR3 region has 16 residues. The germline gives CDR1 LGHNA, CDR2 YSLEER. The CDR3 loop is CASSQGRTGAYNEQFF. CDR3 in DNA: TGCGCCAGCAGCCAAGGTCGAACGGGAGCCTACAATGAGCAGTTCTTC.

This clone turned up a few times. This chain connects TRBV6-1 to TRBJ1-2; no definite D call. V dropped 0 bases and J dropped 6 bases, with 20 bases sitting between them. CDR1 and CDR2 from the germline V gene are MNHNS and SASEGT. This CDR3 spans 17 amino acids. The CDR3 region has the DNA TGTGCCAGCAGTGAAGCGGGGAGCAGGCTCCTCCGGGATGGCTACACCTTC. Amino acids: CASSEAGSRLLRDGYTF.

The chain recombines TRBV11-3 with TRBJ2-5, with D maybe TRBD2 (6 bases). V dropped 0 bases and J dropped 2 bases, with 13 bases sitting between them. The CDR3 totals 16 residues. Germline V gene data show CDR1 as SGHNT and CDR2 as YENEEA. DNA for the CDR3: TGTGCCAGCAGCTTAGACTACCCTAGCGCACAAGAGACCCAGTACTTC. Translated, it gives CASSLDYPSAQETQYF.

The chain couples TRBV25-1 to TRBJ1-2, with 9 bases fitting TRBD1. Germline V gene data show CDR1 as MGHDK and CDR2 as SYGVNS. V was pared by 5 bases and J by 5 bases, with 12 bases of the junction left unmatched. The CDR3 spans 16 residues. In nucleotides, the CDR3 is TGTGCCAGCAGTAAAGGGACAGGGATTTTGGGTTATGGCTACACCTTC. Protein: CASSKGTGILGYGYTF.

This clone appeared a few times. The genes are TRBV9 and TRBJ2-1; 8 nucleotides align to TRBD2. This CDR3 region has 16 residues. Germline V gene lookup returns CDR1 SGDLS and CDR2 YYNGEE. V was pared by 4 bases and J by 3 bases, with 9 bases of the junction left unmatched. As DNA, the CDR3 is TGTGCCAGCAGCCCCCGGTTCGGGACTAGCTACAATGAGCAGTTCTTC. Translating it yields CASSPRFGTSYNEQFF.

The chain employs TRBV4-3 and TRBJ2-1; 13 bases are a match to TRBD2. The CDR3 contains 18 residues. Trimming removed 0 bases from V and 7 bases from J; junction bases left unmatched: 9. Germline V gene sequence: CDR1 LGHNA, CDR2 YSLEER. This CDR3 is CASSQERTSGRARNEQFF. Written as DNA, the CDR3 is TGCGCCAGCAGCCAAGAAAGAACTAGCGGGAGGGCCAGGAATGAGCAGTTCTTC.

The chain joins TRBV6-6 to TRBJ2-3, with 8 bases identical to TRBD1. Germline V CDR1 and CDR2: MNHNY, SVGAGI (reference sequence). The length of the CDR3 is 15 residues. V lost 6 bases to trimming and J lost 2 bases; unmatched junction nucleotides: 7. As DNA, the CDR3 is TGTGCCAGCAGCATAAACAGGGGGGCCACAGATACGCAGTATTTT. It yields the protein CASSINRGATDTQYF.

This chain joins TRBV7-8 and TRBJ1-2; tentative D call: TRBD1 (6 bases). Trimming shortened V by 6 bases and J by 7 bases, and 18 bases separated the two germline ends. Germline V gene data show CDR1 as SGHVS and CDR2 as FQNEAQ. This CDR3 comprises 14 residues. This chain's CDR3 is CASSPTGKWGGYTF. The CDR3 DNA reads TGTGCCAGCAGTCCCACAGGGAAATGGGGTGGCTACACCTTC. Together with reference TRBV7-8 and TRBJ1-2, the CDR3 gives the full variable domain: GAGVSQSPRYKVAKRGQDVALRCDPISGHVSLFWYQQALGQGPEFLTYFQNEAQLDKSGLPSDRFFAERPEGSVSTLKIQRTQQEDSAVYLCASSPTGKWGGYTFGSGTRLTVV.

V usage is TRBV7-9 and J usage is TRBJ2-7; 9 bases map to TRBD1. Germline CDR1 SEHNR, CDR2 FQNEAQ (reference sequence). The CDR3 covers 17 residues. V shed 1 base and J 5 bases; nucleotides not matched to a gene: 12. CDR3 region: CASSLETGDREADEQYF. CDR3 nucleotide sequence: TGTGCCAGCAGCTTAGAAACCGGGGACAGGGAGGCAGACGAGCAGTACTTC.

The chain couples TRBV5-5 to TRBJ1-1; 9 nucleotides align to TRBD1. J gave up 3 bases and V 4 bases, and 7 bases lay outside the gene matches. Germline CDR1 and CDR2: SGHKS and YYEKEE (reference sequence). This CDR3 comprises 15 residues. CDR3 residues: CASSEQGASDTEAFF. DNA for the CDR3: TGTGCCAGCAGCGAACAGGGGGCTTCGGACACTGAAGCTTTCTTT.

The chain links TRBV7-9 to TRBJ2-7; 7 bases line up with TRBD1. The junction had 6 bases not matched to a gene; V was cut back by 5 bases and J by 2 bases. Germline V gene lookup returns CDR1 SEHNR and CDR2 FQNEAQ (reference sequence). CDR3 length equals 14 residues. CDR3 loop: CASSSRQGTYEQYF. In DNA, the CDR3 is TGTGCCAGCAGCAGCAGACAGGGCACCTACGAGCAGTACTTC.

The rearrangement uses TRBV19 and TRBJ2-3; 8 nucleotides line up with TRBD1. CDR3 size: 15 residues. Trimming at V came to 5 bases and at J to 2 bases, leaving 6 bases not matched to a gene. Germline CDR1 LNHDA, CDR2 SQIVND (reference sequence). The CDR3 DNA is TGTGCCAGTAGTCACCGACAGGGGACCACAGATACGCAGTATTTT. It specifies CASSHRQGTTDTQYF.